A single sample is the source of the 31 T cell receptor beta chains below, sequenced in a study of T cell responses to AZD1222 COVID-19 vaccine. The table came from immunoSEQ multiplex PCR; TCRdb's copy has only in-frame clones and leaves some out. There are about 180,000 clones in the sample; 85% to 95% occur only once, and roughly 2.5% lies in the top ten. Source: peripheral blood, taken on day 0 of AZD1222 vaccination. The receptor set was obtained from an adult in good health.

The rearrangement joins TRBV18 to TRBJ1-4; no clear D gene. V lost 3 bases to trimming and J lost 7 bases, with 9 bases between them. Germline CDR1 is KGHSH and CDR2 is LQKENI. The CDR3 runs to 13 residues. CDR3 DNA sequence: TGTGCCAGCTCACCGCCGCTGGGTGAAAAACTGTTTTTT. Amino acids: CASSPPLGEKLFF.

This chain connects TRBV6-6 to TRBJ1-1, with a possible D match to TRBD1 (5 bases). This CDR3 comprises 16 residues. The V and J ends lost 0 bases and 5 bases respectively, with 16 bases between them. CDR1 is MNHNY and CDR2 is SVGAGI in the germline V gene (reference sequence). The CDR3 sequence: CASSYSLGGGGTEAFF. As DNA, the CDR3 is TGTGCCAGCAGTTACTCGCTTGGGGGGGGAGGGACTGAAGCTTTCTTT.

J is TRBJ2-1 and V is TRBV11-2; D possibly corresponds to TRBD1 (7 bases). Germline V gene data show CDR1 as SGHAT and CDR2 as FQNNGV. The CDR3 has 17 residues. Trimming removed 5 bases from V and 4 bases from J, with 21 bases in between. CDR3 sequence: CASSGLQGFVEYNEQFF. The DNA for the CDR3 is TGTGCCAGCAGCGGACTACAGGGGTTTGTTGAATACAATGAGCAGTTCTTC.

CDR3 in DNA: TGTGCCTGGGAAAGGGGTGGCTACACCTTC. Protein product: CAWERGGYTF. The V and J genes are TRBV30 and TRBJ1-2; possible D gene TRBD1, 5 bases. Trimming removed 5 bases from V and 7 bases from J, with 8 bases in between. The CDR3 extends over 10 amino acids. Per germline, CDR1 GTSNPN and CDR2 SVGIG (reference sequence).

The DNA for the CDR3 is TGTGCCAGCAGTGACCCACTAGCGGGAGTTTTAAATGAGCAGTTCTTC. As protein: CASSDPLAGVLNEQFF. The gene calls are TRBV6-1 and TRBJ2-1; 11 nucleotides agree with TRBD2. The CDR3 covers 16 residues. Germline CDR1 reads MNHNS; CDR2 reads SASEGT. V lost 3 bases to trimming and J lost 7 bases; unmatched junction nucleotides: 8.

The V gene is TRBV7-2, the J gene TRBJ2-3; 10 bases align to TRBD2. The CDR3 covers 15 residues. CDR1 is SGHTA, CDR2 FQGNSA, per germline. The junction had 5 bases not matched to a gene; V was cut back by 4 bases and J by 4 bases. DNA for the CDR3: TGTGCCAGCAGCTCCCCTAGCGGGAGATCAGATACGCAGTATTTT. Its protein is CASSSPSGRSDTQYF.

The chain carries TRBV6-2 or TRBV6-3 and TRBJ2-7, with D unresolved. Per germline, CDR1 MNHEY and CDR2 SVGEGT. The V end lost 2 bases, the J end lost 0 bases, and 8 bases lay between the germline ends. CDR3 length: 14 amino acids. The CDR3 is CASSYVWGSYEQYF. The CDR3 bases are TGTGCCAGCAGTTACGTGTGGGGCTCCTACGAGCAGTACTTC.

The chain is built from TRBV30 and TRBJ2-3; either TRBD1 or TRBD2 may supply D (5 bases each). Germline assignment: CDR1 GTSNPN and CDR2 SVGIG (reference sequence). The ends were cut back, 0 bases at V and 1 base at J, with 14 bases in the middle. The CDR3 consists of 16 residues. CDR3 amino acids: CAWSVQRGAGTDTQYF. CDR3 DNA: TGTGCCTGGAGTGTACAGAGGGGAGCGGGCACAGATACGCAGTATTTT.

This clone was observed a single time. J is TRBJ1-2 and V is TRBV2; maybe TRBD1 (6 bases). Germline CDR1 reads SNHLY; CDR2 reads FYNNEI. The CDR3 totals 11 residues. Trimming cost V 8 bases and J 3 bases, with 7 bases left between them. CDR3 nucleotides: TGTGCCAGCCGACAGGACTATGGCTACACCTTC. Its protein product is CASRQDYGYTF.

Only a few counts were recorded for this clone. The chain joins TRBV30 to TRBJ1-2, with 9 bases matching TRBD1. J was trimmed by 6 bases and V by 1 base; bases with no gene match: 6. CDR3 size: 14 residues. Germline V gene data show CDR1 as GTSNPN and CDR2 as SVGIG (reference sequence). CDR3 region: CAWSATDRGDGYTF. In DNA form, the CDR3 reads TGTGCCTGGAGTGCTACGGACAGGGGTGATGGCTACACCTTC.

The chain is built from TRBV7-8 and TRBJ1-4, with D hard to call. The CDR3 has 15 amino acids. Germline assignment: CDR1 SGHVS and CDR2 FQNEAQ. The ends were cut back, 2 bases at V and 3 bases at J, with 10 bases in the middle. The CDR3 spells CASSLYGRANEKLFF. CDR3 nucleotides: TGTGCCAGCAGCTTATACGGGCGGGCTAATGAAAAACTGTTTTTT.

The genes are TRBV7-9 and TRBJ1-5; 10 positions agree with TRBD1. V dropped 2 bases and J dropped 12; count of bases not matched to a gene: 13. The CDR3 length is 16 residues. Germline V gives CDR1 SEHNR, CDR2 FQNEAQ (reference sequence). The DNA for the CDR3 is TGTGCCAGCAGCTTATCACTCCGGGACAGGGGTAGTCGCCAGCATTTT. This gives the protein CASSLSLRDRGSRQHF.

V is TRBV19 and J is TRBJ1-2; D uncertain. Germline CDR1 LNHDA, CDR2 SQIVND (reference sequence). This CDR3 comprises 14 residues. Trimming stripped 3 bases from V and 2 bases from J, with 10 bases between. The CDR3 DNA reads as TGTGCCAGTAGTATGGTCGGGCAGAACTATGGCTACACCTTC. Amino acids: CASSMVGQNYGYTF.

The chain links TRBV4-1 to TRBJ2-1, with 9 nucleotides matching TRBD2. CDR3 length: 17 amino acids. V was clipped by 0 bases and J by 3 bases; unmatched bases: 6. CDR1 MGHRA and CDR2 YSYEKL come from the germline V gene. The CDR3 region has the DNA TGCGCCAGCAGCCAAGATCCAGCGGGAGGAATCTACAATGAGCAGTTCTTC. It translates to CASSQDPAGGIYNEQFF.

V usage is TRBV6-2 or TRBV6-3 and J usage is TRBJ1-1; 10 nucleotides match TRBD1. Germline V gene lookup returns CDR1 MNHEY and CDR2 SVGEGT. Trimming removed 5 bases from V and 10 bases from J; junction bases left unmatched: 4. The CDR3 extends over 12 amino acids. Here the CDR3 reads CASSQGQGRAFF. The CDR3 nucleotides read TGTGCCAGCAGTCAGGGACAGGGGCGAGCTTTCTTT.

The DNA for the CDR3 is TGTGCCAGCAGTGATACCGGGGCCTATGGCTACACCTTC. It specifies CASSDTGAYGYTF. The chain couples TRBV2 to TRBJ1-2, with a tentative D call TRBD1 (5 bases). This CDR3 comprises 13 residues. Trimming left V 3 bases short and J 4 bases short, with 9 bases between. Germline CDR1 and CDR2: SNHLY and FYNNEI.

The V and J genes are TRBV24-1 and TRBJ2-3; D could derive from TRBD1 or TRBD2 (6 bases each). Trimming shortened V by 0 bases and J by 0 bases, and 24 bases separated the two germline ends. CDR1 and CDR2 from the germline V gene are KGHDR and SFDVKD. This CDR3 is built from 21 residues. The CDR3 region is CATSDLRPITGPGTSTDTQYF. The CDR3 DNA reads TGTGCCACCAGTGATTTGCGGCCAATCACAGGGCCTGGGACTAGCACAGATACGCAGTATTTT.

The genes are TRBV28 and TRBJ1-5; TRBD1 is a possible D gene (6 bases). The ends were cut back, 2 bases at V and 0 bases at J, with 8 bases in the middle. This CDR3 is 15 amino acids long. CDR1 is MDHEN, CDR2 SYDVKM, per germline. The CDR3 DNA reads TGTGCCAGCAGTTTAGGGGGACATAGCAATCAGCCCCAGCATTTT. This translates into CASSLGGHSNQPQHF.

The chain couples TRBV27 to TRBJ1-1; no clear D. CDR3 size: 13 residues. In germline, CDR1 is MNHEY, CDR2 SMNVEV (reference sequence). Trimming removed 2 bases at V and 1 base at J, with 5 bases between. Here the CDR3 reads CASSLRGNTEAFF. The CDR3 bases are TGTGCCAGCAGTTTAAGAGGGAACACTGAAGCTTTCTTT.

The chain couples TRBV6-5 to TRBJ1-2, with 9 bases identical to TRBD1. This CDR3 contains 14 residues. Trimming at V came to 5 bases and at J to 2 bases, leaving 3 bases not matched to a gene. Germline assignment: CDR1 MNHEY and CDR2 SVGAGI. CDR3 sequence reads: CASSRDRDNYGYTF. For the CDR3, the DNA is TGTGCCAGCAGTCGGGACAGGGACAACTATGGCTACACCTTC.

This chain connects TRBV5-1 to TRBJ1-2, with TRBD1 matching 8 bases. The V gene's germline CDR1 is SGHRS and CDR2 YFSETQ. V shed 4 bases, J shed 5 bases, and the junction held 7 bases outside the gene matches. The CDR3 totals 14 residues. Written as DNA, the CDR3 is TGCGCCAGCAGCGGCGGACAGGGAAGATATGGCTACACCTTC. It translates to CASSGGQGRYGYTF. Drawing the rest from reference TRBV5-1 and TRBJ1-2, the complete variable domain is KAGVTQTPRYLIKTRGQQVTLSCSPISGHRSVSWYQQTPGQGLQFLFEYFSETQRNKGNFPGRFSGRQFSNSRSEMNVSTLELGDSALYLCASSGGQGRYGYTFGSGTRLTVV.

The chain carries TRBV19 and TRBJ1-1, with 9 bases fitting TRBD1. This CDR3 region has 15 residues. V dropped 7 bases and J dropped 1; count of bases not matched to a gene: 7. The germline V gene encodes CDR1 LNHDA and CDR2 SQIVND (reference sequence). CDR3 loop: CASNPDRGANTEAFF. The CDR3 DNA reads TGTGCCAGTAACCCCGACAGGGGGGCGAACACTGAAGCTTTCTTT.

V is TRBV3-1 (or the pseudogene TRBV3-2) and J is TRBJ2-7; 7 bases are shared with TRBD2. Trimming took 1 base from V and 4 from J; bases not matched to a gene: 10. The germline V gene encodes CDR1 LGHDT and CDR2 YNNKEL (reference sequence). The CDR3 consists of 16 residues. CDR3 nucleotide sequence: TGTGCCAGCAGCCAAGGGGTACCTAGCGGAGGATACGAGCAGTACTTC. As protein: CASSQGVPSGGYEQYF.

Concerning this clone: The identical CDR3 is also encoded by other nucleotide sequences in the sample. The chain carries TRBV5-6 and TRBJ1-6; the D gene is possibly TRBD1 (5 bases). CDR1 SGHDT and CDR2 YYEEEE come from the germline V gene. This CDR3 region has 15 residues. The ends were cut back, 2 bases at V and 3 bases at J, with 9 bases in the middle. CDR3 sequence: CASSFSGGYNSPLHF. In DNA form, the CDR3 reads TGTGCCAGCAGCTTTTCTGGGGGCTATAATTCACCCCTCCACTTT.

V gene TRBV6-1 combines with J gene TRBJ2-3; TRBD1 aligns across 7 bases. The CDR3 has 15 amino acids. In germline, CDR1 is MNHNS, CDR2 SASEGT. V trimming: 1 base; J trimming: 3 bases; junction bases outside the gene matches: 4. CDR3 region: CASSEEGQLTDTQYF. The CDR3 DNA reads TGTGCCAGCAGTGAAGAGGGACAGTTGACAGATACGCAGTATTTT.

The genes are TRBV7-9 and TRBJ1-5; D is uncertain. Germline V gene data show CDR1 as SEHNR and CDR2 as FQNEAQ (reference sequence). This CDR3 region has 14 residues. Trimming cost V 2 bases and J 3 bases, with 8 bases left between them. In nucleotides, the CDR3 is TGTGCCAGCAGCTTACAGAGCGTCAATCAGCCCCAGCATTTT. It codes for CASSLQSVNQPQHF.

This chain joins TRBV4-1 and TRBJ1-5; 11 bases line up with TRBD1. J was trimmed by 0 bases and V by 4 bases; bases with no gene match: 11. The germline V gene encodes CDR1 MGHRA and CDR2 YSYEKL. This CDR3 is 19 amino acids long. The CDR3 nucleotides read TGCGCCAGCAGCCCAGACGGGACAGGGGGATTGAATAGCAATCAGCCCCAGCATTTT. Translating it yields CASSPDGTGGLNSNQPQHF.

The chain uses TRBV5-1 and TRBJ1-2, with 7 bases that match TRBD1. The junction had 4 bases not matched to a gene; V was cut back by 0 bases and J by 2 bases. This CDR3 is 15 amino acids long. CDR1 is SGHRS, CDR2 YFSETQ, per germline. Here the CDR3 reads CASSLGGGTNYGYTF. The DNA of the CDR3 is TGCGCCAGCAGCTTGGGAGGGGGCACGAACTATGGCTACACCTTC. Looking up the rest from reference TRBV5-1 and TRBJ1-2 gives the full variable domain: KAGVTQTPRYLIKTRGQQVTLSCSPISGHRSVSWYQQTPGQGLQFLFEYFSETQRNKGNFPGRFSGRQFSNSRSEMNVSTLELGDSALYLCASSLGGGTNYGYTFGSGTRLTVV.

The J gene is TRBJ1-3, the V gene TRBV6-5; 7 nucleotides agree with TRBD1. The junction had 1 base not matched to a gene; V was cut back by 0 bases and J by 5 bases. CDR1 and CDR2 from the germline V gene are MNHEY and SVGAGI. The CDR3 consists of 14 residues. CDR3 in amino acids: CASSYSRGRNTIYF. The DNA for the CDR3 is TGTGCCAGCAGTTACTCCAGGGGGAGAAACACCATATATTTT.

This clone was counted once. The chain carries TRBV15 and TRBJ2-7; D is unclear. V gave up 0 bases and J gave up 3 bases, with 9 bases separating them. The CDR3 spans 14 residues. Germline-derived CDR1 and CDR2 are LNHNV and YYDKDF (reference sequence). This CDR3 is CATSRDRPFYEQYF. The CDR3 DNA follows: TGTGCCACCAGCAGAGATCGCCCCTTCTACGAGCAGTACTTC.

This chain connects TRBV5-6 to TRBJ2-7; D may correspond to TRBD1 or TRBD2 (5 bases each). Germline lookup yields CDR1 SGHDT and CDR2 YYEEEE. The CDR3 runs 15 residues. V was pared by 0 bases and J by 3 bases, with 13 bases between. The CDR3 sequence is CASSLGGYSLYEQYF. DNA for the CDR3: TGTGCCAGCAGCTTGGGGGGGTACAGCCTCTACGAGCAGTACTTC.